Each of the 8 T cell receptor beta chains below was sequenced from the same sample in a study of cytomegalovirus exposure and HLA in healthy donors. PCR used 60 Vbeta primers and 13 Jbeta primers. Clones were sequenced by immunoSEQ multiplex PCR, and TCRdb holds only the in-frame ones, with some missing. The sample holds under 150,000 clones, about 84% seen once. Source material: PBMCs. These receptors all stem from a boy aged 10-17 years in good health and CMV-seronegative.

The V and J genes are TRBV25-1 and TRBJ2-1, with D perhaps matching TRBD2 (6 bases). Between the trimmed V and J ends, which lost 5 bases and 7 bases, there was a span of 15 bases. The germline V gene has CDR1 MGHDK and CDR2 SYGVNS. The CDR3 is 14 residues long. The CDR3 bases are TGTGCCAGCAGTAAGAACCGGGACTCTAATGAGCAGTTCTTC. Its protein product is CASSKNRDSNEQFF.

This sequence joins TRBV7-9 and TRBJ1-4, with a tentative D call TRBD1 (6 bases). Germline CDR1 is SEHNR and CDR2 is FQNEAQ (reference sequence). The V and J ends lost 4 bases and 7 bases respectively, with 22 bases between them. The CDR3 sequence is 17 residues long. The CDR3 nucleotides are TGTGCCAGCAGCTCTAGAGGGGGTAAAGGTTTTGGTGAAAAACTGTTTTTT. Its translation is CASSSRGGKGFGEKLFF.

The chain employs TRBV29-1 and TRBJ1-2, with 7 bases lining up with TRBD1. V trimming: 7 bases; J trimming: 2 bases; junction bases outside the gene matches: 4. Germline CDR1 is SQVTM and CDR2 is ANQGSEA. The CDR3 is 12 residues long. CDR3 DNA sequence: TGCAGCGCCAGACAGGGCAACTATGGCTACACCTTC. Translation: CSARQGNYGYTF.

The chain has TRBV5-1 and TRBJ2-3, with D maybe TRBD1 (6 bases). The CDR3 contains 15 residues. The germline V gene has CDR1 SGHRS and CDR2 YFSETQ. V was trimmed by 3 bases and J by 3 bases, leaving 14 bases between them. The CDR3 bases are TGCGCCAGCAGCTGGGGGCCGACAGAGACAGATACGCAGTATTTT. Its protein is CASSWGPTETDTQYF.

The chain combines TRBV19 with TRBJ2-1; no clear D gene. Germline V gene data show CDR1 as LNHDA and CDR2 as SQIVND (reference sequence). CDR3 length: 15 residues. V shed 3 bases and J shed 2 bases, with 11 bases lying between them. The CDR3 reads CASSIAGLAYNEQFF. The CDR3 DNA reads as TGTGCCAGTAGTATTGCTGGCCTCGCCTACAATGAGCAGTTCTTC.

J is TRBJ2-3 and V is TRBV7-9; 14 nucleotides agree with TRBD2. This CDR3 is 16 amino acids long. CDR1 is SEHNR, CDR2 FQNEAQ, per germline (reference sequence). V trimming: 5 bases; J trimming: 5 bases; junction bases outside the gene matches: 6. The CDR3 region is CASSVGTSGSEDTQYF. Here the CDR3 DNA reads TGTGCCAGCAGCGTAGGGACTAGCGGGAGTGAAGATACGCAGTATTTT.

The chain joins TRBV19 to TRBJ2-7; 7 bases are a match to TRBD2. Per the germline V gene, CDR1 is LNHDA and CDR2 is SQIVND (reference sequence). CDR3 length: 16 residues. J was trimmed by 2 bases and V by 3 bases; bases with no gene match: 10. The CDR3 DNA reads TGTGCCAGTAGTATCCAACCAGGGCGGGGGACCTACGAGCAGTACTTC. It is translated as CASSIQPGRGTYEQYF.

The gene calls are TRBV30 and TRBJ2-7, with D possibly being TRBD2 (5 bases). This CDR3 is built from 11 residues. V was cut by 0 bases and J by 6 bases, with 6 bases left in between. Germline V gene lookup returns CDR1 GTSNPN and CDR2 SVGIG (reference sequence). The CDR3 sequence: CAWSVDFEQYF. CDR3 nucleotide sequence: TGTGCCTGGAGTGTGGACTTCGAGCAGTACTTC.